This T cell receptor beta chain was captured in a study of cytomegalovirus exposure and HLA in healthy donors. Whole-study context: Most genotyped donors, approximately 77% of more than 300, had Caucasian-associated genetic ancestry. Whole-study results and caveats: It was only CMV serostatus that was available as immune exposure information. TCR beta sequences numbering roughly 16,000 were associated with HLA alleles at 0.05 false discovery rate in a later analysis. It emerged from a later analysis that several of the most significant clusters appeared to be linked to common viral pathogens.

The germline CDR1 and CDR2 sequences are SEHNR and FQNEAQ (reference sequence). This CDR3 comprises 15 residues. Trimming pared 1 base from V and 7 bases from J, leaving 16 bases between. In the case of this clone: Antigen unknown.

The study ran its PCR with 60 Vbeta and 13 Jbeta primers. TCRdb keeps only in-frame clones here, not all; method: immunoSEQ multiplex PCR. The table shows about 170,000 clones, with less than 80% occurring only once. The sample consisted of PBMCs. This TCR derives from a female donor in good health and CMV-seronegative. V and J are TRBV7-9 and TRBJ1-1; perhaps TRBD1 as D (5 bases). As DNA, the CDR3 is TGTGCCAGCAGCTTAGATCAGGGCCCTCAGGGTGAAGCTTTCTTT. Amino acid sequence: CASSLDQGPQGEAFF. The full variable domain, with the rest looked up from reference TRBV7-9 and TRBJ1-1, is DTGVSQNPRHKITKRGQNVTFRCDPISEHNRLYWYRQTLGQGPEFLTYFQNEAQLEKSRLLSDRFSAERPKGSFSTLEIQRTEQGDSAMYLCASSLDQGPQGEAFFGQGTRLTVV.